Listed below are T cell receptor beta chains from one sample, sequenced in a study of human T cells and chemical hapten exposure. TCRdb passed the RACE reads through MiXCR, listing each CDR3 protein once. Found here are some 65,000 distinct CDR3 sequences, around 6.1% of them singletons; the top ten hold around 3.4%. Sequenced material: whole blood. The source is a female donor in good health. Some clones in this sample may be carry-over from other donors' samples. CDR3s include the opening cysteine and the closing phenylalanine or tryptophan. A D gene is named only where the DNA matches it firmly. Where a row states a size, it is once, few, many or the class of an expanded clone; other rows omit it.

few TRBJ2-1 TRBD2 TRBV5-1 CASSPKSGGSYNEQFF TGCGCCAGCAGCCCCAAAAGCGGGGGATCCTACAATGAGCAGTTCTTC
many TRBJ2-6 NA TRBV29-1 CSVKGVDPSGANVLTF TGCAGCGTCAAAGGGGTAGATCCCTCTGGGGCCAACGTCCTGACTTTC
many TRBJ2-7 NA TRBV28 CASSLGLGNEQYF TGTGCCAGCAGCCTAGGTCTCGGGAACGAGCAGTACTTC
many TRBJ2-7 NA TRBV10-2 CASRMEADSGYEQYF TGCGCCAGCAGGATGGAAGCGGATTCCGGATACGAGCAGTACTTC
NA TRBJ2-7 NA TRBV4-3 CASSKFRGPEQYF TGCGCCAGCAGCAAATTCAGGGGCCCCGAGCAGTACTTC
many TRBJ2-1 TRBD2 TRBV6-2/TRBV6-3 CASSPKGLAGGPHNEQFF TGTGCCAGCAGTCCAAAGGGACTAGCGGGAGGGCCCCACAATGAGCAGTTCTTC
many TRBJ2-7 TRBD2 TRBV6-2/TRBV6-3 CASDAGGTYEQYF TGTGCCAGCGATGCGGGAGGAACCTACGAGCAGTACTTC
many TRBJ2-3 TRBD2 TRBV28 CASRPGLAGGTDTQYF TGTGCCAGCAGACCCGGACTAGCAGGCGGGACAGATACGCAGTATTTT
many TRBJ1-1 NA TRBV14 CASSRSRGTEAFF TGTGCCAGCAGCCGGTCAAGGGGGACTGAAGCTTTCTTT
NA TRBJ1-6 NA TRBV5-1 CASSLEENSPLHF TGCGCCAGCAGCTTGGAAGAGAATTCACCCCTCCACTTT
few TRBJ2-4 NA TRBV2 CASETPPPRNRVRLAKNIQYF TGTGCCAGCGAAACTCCCCCCCCTAGGAACCGGGTTCGATTGGCCAAAAACATTCAGTACTTC
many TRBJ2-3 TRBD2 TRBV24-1 CATSKVAGDSPDTQYF TGTGCCACCAGTAAAGTAGCGGGAGACAGTCCAGATACGCAGTATTTT
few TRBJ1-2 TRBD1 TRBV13 CASSPSGTEGYTF TGTGCCAGCAGCCCCTCCGGGACAGAGGGCTACACCTTC
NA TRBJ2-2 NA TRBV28 CASSPAPYLVQGGTGELFF TGTGCCAGCAGTCCAGCCCCATACCTCGTACAGGGAGGTACCGGGGAGCTGTTTTTT
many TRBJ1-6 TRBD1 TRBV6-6 CASRPKTGAESPLHF TGTGCCAGCAGGCCTAAGACAGGGGCGGAATCACCCCTCCACTTT
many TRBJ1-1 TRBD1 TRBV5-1 CASSPGDRGTEAFF TGCGCCAGCAGCCCCGGGGACAGGGGTACTGAAGCTTTCTTT